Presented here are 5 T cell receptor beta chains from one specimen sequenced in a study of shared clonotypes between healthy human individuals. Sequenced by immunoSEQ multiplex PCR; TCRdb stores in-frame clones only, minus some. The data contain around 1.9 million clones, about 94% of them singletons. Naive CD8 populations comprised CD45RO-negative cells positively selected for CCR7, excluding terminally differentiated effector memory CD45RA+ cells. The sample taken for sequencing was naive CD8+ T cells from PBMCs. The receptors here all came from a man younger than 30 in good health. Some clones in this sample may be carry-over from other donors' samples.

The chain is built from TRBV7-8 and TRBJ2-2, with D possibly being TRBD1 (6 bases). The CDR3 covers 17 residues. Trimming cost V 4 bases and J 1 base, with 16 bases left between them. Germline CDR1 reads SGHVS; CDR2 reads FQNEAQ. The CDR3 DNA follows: TGTGCCAGCAGCTCCGGTCCAGGGGCGGTGAACACCGGGGAGCTGTTTTTT. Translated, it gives CASSSGPGAVNTGELFF.

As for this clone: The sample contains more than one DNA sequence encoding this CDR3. CDR3 nucleotide sequence: TGTGCCAGCAGTCTCTCGGACATTCAGCCCCAGCATTTT. It is translated as CASSLSDIQPQHF. The genes are TRBV27 and TRBJ1-5; D perhaps matches TRBD1 (5 bases). There are 13 residues in the CDR3. The V gene lost 5 bases and the J gene lost 6 bases, with 11 bases spanning the gap. CDR1 and CDR2 (germline): MNHEY, SMNVEV (reference sequence).

The CDR3, as DNA: TGTGCCAGCAGCCAAGATAATCTCGATGAGCAGTTCTTC. The encoded protein is CASSQDNLDEQFF. The J gene is TRBJ2-1, the V gene TRBV4-2; no clear D gene. The V end lost 0 bases, the J end lost 8 bases, and 8 bases lay between the germline ends. Germline V lookup: CDR1 LGHNA, CDR2 YNFKEQ. CDR3 size: 13 residues.

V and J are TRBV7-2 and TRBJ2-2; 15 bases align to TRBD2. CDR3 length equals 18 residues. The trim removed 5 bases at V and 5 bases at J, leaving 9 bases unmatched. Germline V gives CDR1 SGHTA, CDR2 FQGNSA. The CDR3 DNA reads TGTGCCAGCAGCCTAAGGTGGGGACTAGCGGGAGGAACCGGGGAGCTGTTTTTT. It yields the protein CASSLRWGLAGGTGELFF.

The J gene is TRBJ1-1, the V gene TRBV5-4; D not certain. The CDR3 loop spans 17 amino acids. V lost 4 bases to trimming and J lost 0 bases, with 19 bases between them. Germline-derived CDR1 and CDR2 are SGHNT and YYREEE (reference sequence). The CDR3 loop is CASSRLSRRLMNTEAFF. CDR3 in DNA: TGTGCCAGCAGCCGATTGTCCCGTCGTTTAATGAACACTGAAGCTTTCTTT.